The present entry profiles one T cell receptor (beta chain) with its context. The source of the sample is a study of blood T cell repertoires in COVID-19. Enrolment of Seattle patients took place during active infection, and they were followed longitudinally. Original data processing: It was from reference gene primer amplification that nucleated cell counts were estimated. The repertoire was sequenced with immunoSEQ multiplex PCR; TCRdb's copy has only in-frame clones and lacks some. The V and J calls and the clone size are those of that table, but D and trimming were determined from the DNA. The sample includes 150,000 to 250,000 clones, 94% of them seen just once. The source of this sequence is a man aged 25 to 40 with COVID-19, enrolled during active disease. The sequenced material came from peripheral blood.

The CDR3 protein is CASSPLGTGGFSNYGYTF. The DNA for the CDR3 is TGTGCCAGCTCACCACTTGGGACAGGGGGCTTTTCTAACTATGGCTACACCTTC. The chain recombines TRBV18 with TRBJ1-2; the match to TRBD1 covers 12 bases. J lost 0 bases, V lost 1 base, and 6 bases had no gene match. Germline loops: CDR1 KGHSH, CDR2 LQKENI. CDR3 length: 18 residues.